Listed here are 10 T cell receptor beta chains from one sample, sequenced in a study of blood T cell repertoires in COVID-19 (dated by TCRdb to 2020 to 2022). Libraries were prepared through the immunoSEQ multiplex PCR assay. TCRdb carries this immuneACCESS record with in-frame sequences only. Its versions omit some clonotypes, under half of them owing to an unresolved V gene in the studies checked, with the rest unexplained. The sample table records some 270,000 clones; roughly 86% of these occur just once. The ten top clones hold approximately 9% of the sample. The sample comprised peripheral blood. These receptors originate from a middle-aged man with active or convalescent COVID-19.

CDR3 loop: CASSPSRTNEKLFF. In DNA form, the CDR3 reads TGTGCCAGCTCACCGTCCCGAACTAATGAAAAACTGTTTTTT. The rearrangement uses TRBV18 and TRBJ1-4, with D hard to call. V lost 3 bases, J lost 1 base, and 6 bases lay in between. CDR1 KGHSH and CDR2 LQKENI come from the germline V gene. CDR3 length: 14 amino acids.

This clone turned up a few times. CDR3 DNA: TGTGCCAGCAGCTACCTCGACAGGTCCGACTATGGCTACACCTTC. It encodes CASSYLDRSDYGYTF. This chain connects TRBV5-6 to TRBJ1-2, with a possible D match to TRBD1 (6 bases). Germline CDR1 is SGHDT and CDR2 is YYEEEE. Deletions cut 3 bases from V and 3 bases from J, with 15 bases between. The CDR3 sequence is 15 residues long.

CDR3 amino acids: CASSQSQGEKEKLFF. The CDR3 nucleotides read TGCGCCAGCAGCCAGTCACAGGGGGAAAAGGAAAAACTGTTTTTT. This chain links TRBV4-1 with TRBJ1-4; 8 nucleotides match TRBD1. CDR1 is MGHRA, CDR2 YSYEKL, per germline. The CDR3 runs to 15 residues. With 3 bases clipped from V and 8 bases from J, the junction kept 8 bases outside the gene matches.

This clone appeared once. This chain connects TRBV13 to TRBJ2-7, with a tentative D call TRBD1 (5 bases). Looked up from germline, CDR1 is PRHDT and CDR2 is FYEKMQ (reference sequence). Trimming removed 1 base at V and 1 base at J, with 8 bases between. This CDR3 is built from 14 residues. In DNA form, the CDR3 reads TGTGCCAGCAGCTTAGCCAGGGAATCCTACGAGCAGTACTTC. It codes for CASSLARESYEQYF.

The chain combines TRBV27 with TRBJ1-2; 7 nucleotides agree with TRBD1. The J segment lost 3 bases and the V segment lost 3 bases, leaving 1 base of the junction unmatched. The CDR3 is 13 amino acids. CDR1 is MNHEY, CDR2 SMNVEV, per germline (reference sequence). CDR3: CASSLGTDYGYTF. CDR3 nucleotides: TGTGCCAGCAGTTTGGGGACAGACTATGGCTACACCTTC.

The chain carries TRBV30 and TRBJ1-2; tentatively, D is TRBD1 (6 bases). Germline CDR1 GTSNPN, CDR2 SVGIG (reference sequence). V dropped 4 bases and J dropped 7 bases, with 10 bases sitting between them. The CDR3 loop spans 11 amino acids. CDR3 DNA sequence: TGTGCCTGGAACAGGGAAGGTGGCTACACCTTC. Residues: CAWNREGGYTF.

This chain uses TRBV4-2 with TRBJ2-6, with 7 bases aligning to TRBD1. Germline CDR1 reads LGHNA; CDR2 reads YNFKEQ. The CDR3 totals 16 residues. With 1 base clipped from V and 1 base from J, the junction kept 1 base outside the gene matches. CDR3 nucleotide sequence: TGTGCCAGCAGCCAAGGGGGACAGTCTGGGGCCAACGTCCTGACTTTC. This gives the protein CASSQGGQSGANVLTF.

This clone turned up a few times. The chain uses TRBV7-3 and TRBJ1-5; D call uncertain. V lost 1 base, J lost 6 bases, and 16 bases lay in between. The CDR3 length is 16 residues. Germline values: CDR1 SGHTA, CDR2 FQGTGA. Written as DNA, the CDR3 is TGTGCCAGCAGCTTAAGGCGGGTGCCCCGGGGTCAGCCCCAGCATTTT. Translating it yields CASSLRRVPRGQPQHF.

The J gene is TRBJ2-7, the V gene TRBV6-5; 10 nucleotides match TRBD2. The trim removed 5 bases at V and 4 bases at J, leaving 2 bases unmatched. Germline V gene data show CDR1 as MNHEY and CDR2 as SVGAGI. CDR3 length: 13 residues. DNA of the CDR3: TGTGCCAGCAGTCGAGCGGGAGGGTACGAGCAGTACTTC. It codes for CASSRAGGYEQYF.

The chain recombines TRBV7-9 with TRBJ2-1, with TRBD1 matching 12 bases. The CDR3 covers 19 residues. Germline V gene data show CDR1 as SEHNR and CDR2 as FQNEAQ (reference sequence). The ends lost 3 bases at V and 8 bases at J; junction bases unmatched: 17. CDR3 sequence reads: CASSFGTGGSAGLWDEQFF. The CDR3 DNA reads as TGTGCCAGCAGCTTTGGGACAGGGGGCAGCGCGGGGTTATGGGATGAGCAGTTCTTC.